Listed below are T cell receptor beta chains from one sample, sequenced in a study of Ad26.COV2.S vaccination and SARS-CoV-2 variants. Assay: immunoSEQ multiplex PCR; the TCRdb copy retains only in-frame clones and omits some. The data show approximately 420,000 clones, around 89% seen once. The material was peripheral blood, obtained in a trial of Ad26.COV2.S vaccine versus placebo. Receptors originate from a person between 18 and 65 years old who received the Ad26.COV2.S COVID-19 vaccine or a placebo. CDR3s include the opening cysteine and the closing phenylalanine or tryptophan. D genes are given only for firm matches. Not all rows give a size; the values are once, few, many and, for expanded clones, a class.

j_call: TRBJ1-5
clone_size: NA
v_call: TRBV6-1
d_call: TRBD1
cdr3_aa: CASSGHPGQKVNQPQHF
cdr3_nt: TGTGCCAGCAGTGGTCATCCGGGACAGAAAGTTAATCAGCCCCAGCATTTT

j_call: TRBJ2-5
clone_size: NA
v_call: TRBV7-6
d_call: TRBD2
cdr3_aa: CASSDASGGQTQYF
cdr3_nt: TGTGCCAGCAGCGATGCGAGCGGGGGGCAGACCCAGTACTTC

j_call: TRBJ2-7
clone_size: NA
v_call: TRBV11-3
d_call: NA
cdr3_aa: CASSSRGVRVRIYEQYF
cdr3_nt: TGTGCCAGCAGCAGCCGGGGCGTCAGGGTTCGGATCTACGAGCAGTACTTC

j_call: TRBJ2-1
clone_size: NA
v_call: TRBV6-2/TRBV6-3
d_call: NA
cdr3_aa: CASSQDRSAYNEQFF
cdr3_nt: TGTGCCAGCAGCCAAGACAGGTCCGCCTACAATGAGCAGTTCTTC

j_call: TRBJ2-2
clone_size: NA
v_call: TRBV2
d_call: NA
cdr3_aa: CASMVGSNTGELFF
cdr3_nt: TGTGCCAGCATGGTCGGATCGAACACCGGGGAGCTGTTTTTT

j_call: TRBJ1-5
clone_size: NA
v_call: TRBV27
d_call: NA
cdr3_aa: CASSPGYNQPQHF
cdr3_nt: TGTGCCAGCAGTCCAGGGTACAATCAGCCCCAGCATTTT

j_call: TRBJ2-3
clone_size: NA
v_call: TRBV11-2
d_call: NA
cdr3_aa: CASSPLARNTQYF
cdr3_nt: TGTGCCAGCAGCCCGCTGGCCCGGAATACGCAGTATTTT

j_call: TRBJ2-7
clone_size: NA
v_call: TRBV5-1
d_call: TRBD1
cdr3_aa: CASRDGTGGAYNEQYF
cdr3_nt: TGCGCCAGCAGGGATGGGACAGGGGGCGCTTACAACGAGCAGTACTTC

j_call: TRBJ1-3
clone_size: NA
v_call: TRBV7-2
d_call: TRBD1
cdr3_aa: CASSLGDRGSGNTIYF
cdr3_nt: TGTGCCAGCAGCTTAGGTGACAGGGGCTCTGGAAACACCATATATTTT

j_call: TRBJ2-1
clone_size: NA
v_call: TRBV2
d_call: NA
cdr3_aa: CASSVFSPDEQFF
cdr3_nt: TGTGCCAGCAGTGTATTCAGTCCGGATGAGCAGTTCTTC

j_call: TRBJ2-5
clone_size: NA
v_call: TRBV28
d_call: NA
cdr3_aa: CASSPTSGGRETQYF
cdr3_nt: TGTGCCAGCAGTCCCACTAGTGGCGGCCGTGAGACCCAGTACTTC

j_call: TRBJ2-1
clone_size: once
v_call: TRBV7-6
d_call: NA
cdr3_aa: CASSLAVGGLYNEQFF
cdr3_nt: TGTGCCAGCAGCTTAGCGGTCGGGGGGCTCTACAATGAGCAGTTCTTC

j_call: TRBJ2-5
clone_size: once
v_call: TRBV28
d_call: NA
cdr3_aa: CASNTQETQYF
cdr3_nt: TGTGCCAGCAACACGCAAGAGACCCAGTACTTC

j_call: TRBJ2-4
clone_size: NA
v_call: TRBV27
d_call: TRBD1
cdr3_aa: CASSLQGAGKNIQYF
cdr3_nt: TGTGCCAGCAGCTTACAGGGGGCAGGCAAAAACATTCAGTACTTC

j_call: TRBJ1-2
clone_size: once
v_call: TRBV5-5
d_call: NA
cdr3_aa: CASSWWGTPLAGYTF
cdr3_nt: TGTGCCAGCAGCTGGTGGGGGACACCTCTCGCTGGCTACACCTTC

j_call: TRBJ1-2
clone_size: NA
v_call: TRBV18
d_call: NA
cdr3_aa: CASSPEVTAIYGYTF
cdr3_nt: TGTGCCAGCTCACCCGAGGTAACCGCGATTTATGGCTACACCTTC

j_call: TRBJ1-2
clone_size: NA
v_call: TRBV29-1
d_call: TRBD1
cdr3_aa: CSVQKQGANYGYTF
cdr3_nt: TGCAGCGTCCAAAAACAGGGGGCAAACTATGGCTACACCTTC

j_call: TRBJ1-2
clone_size: NA
v_call: TRBV7-8
d_call: NA
cdr3_aa: CASSRGGRFDGYTF
cdr3_nt: TGTGCCAGCAGCCGAGGTGGCAGATTTGATGGCTACACCTTC

j_call: TRBJ2-5
clone_size: NA
v_call: TRBV18
d_call: TRBD2
cdr3_aa: CASSWGLATYQETQYF
cdr3_nt: TGTGCCAGCTCATGGGGACTAGCGACGTACCAAGAGACCCAGTACTTC

j_call: TRBJ2-5
clone_size: NA
v_call: TRBV5-1
d_call: NA
cdr3_aa: CASSFGPPWQETQYF
cdr3_nt: TGCGCCAGCAGCTTTGGCCCTCCCTGGCAAGAGACCCAGTACTTC

j_call: TRBJ1-1
clone_size: NA
v_call: TRBV19
d_call: NA
cdr3_aa: CASRMAAEAFF
cdr3_nt: TGTGCCAGTAGAATGGCGGCTGAAGCTTTCTTT

j_call: TRBJ1-5
clone_size: NA
v_call: TRBV9
d_call: NA
cdr3_aa: CASSRGNQPQHF
cdr3_nt: TGTGCCAGTTCGCGGGGCAATCAGCCCCAGCATTTT

j_call: TRBJ2-5
clone_size: NA
v_call: TRBV7-2
d_call: NA
cdr3_aa: CASSLVRRSNGPYF
cdr3_nt: TGTGCCAGCAGCTTAGTCCGGCGGAGCAACGGTCCGTACTTC

j_call: TRBJ2-1
clone_size: NA
v_call: TRBV27
d_call: TRBD2
cdr3_aa: CASSPHRLAGGSRRYNEQFF
cdr3_nt: TGTGCCAGCAGTCCACACCGACTAGCCGGGGGGTCGCGCCGCTACAATGAGCAGTTCTTC